Listed here is a single T cell receptor (beta chain). These data belong to a study of blood T cell repertoires in COVID-19. About the study: The United States, Italy and Spain were the sources of the acute and convalescent COVID-19 samples.

Seattle researchers signed up patients amid active infection and tracked them longitudinally. As originally analysed: For nucleated cells, counts were estimated from reference gene primer amplification. The data were produced by immunoSEQ multiplex PCR, yet TCRdb's version contains in-frame clones alone and is incomplete. V, J and clone size derive from that table, while D and trimming were established from the DNA sequence. The table shows approximately 330,000 clones, with 80% to 90% occurring only once. The germline CDR1 and CDR2 sequences are SGHRS and YFSETQ. V was pared by 4 bases and J by 2 bases, with 10 bases between. The CDR3 runs to 15 residues.

Sequencing was done on a sample of peripheral blood. The sequence derives from a man younger than 40 with COVID-19, enrolled during active disease. V usage is TRBV5-1 and J usage is TRBJ2-6; D perhaps matches TRBD2 (6 bases). The CDR3 sequence: CASSDGGPGANVLTF. The CDR3 DNA sequence: TGCGCCAGCAGCGACGGGGGTCCTGGGGCCAACGTCCTGACTTTC.